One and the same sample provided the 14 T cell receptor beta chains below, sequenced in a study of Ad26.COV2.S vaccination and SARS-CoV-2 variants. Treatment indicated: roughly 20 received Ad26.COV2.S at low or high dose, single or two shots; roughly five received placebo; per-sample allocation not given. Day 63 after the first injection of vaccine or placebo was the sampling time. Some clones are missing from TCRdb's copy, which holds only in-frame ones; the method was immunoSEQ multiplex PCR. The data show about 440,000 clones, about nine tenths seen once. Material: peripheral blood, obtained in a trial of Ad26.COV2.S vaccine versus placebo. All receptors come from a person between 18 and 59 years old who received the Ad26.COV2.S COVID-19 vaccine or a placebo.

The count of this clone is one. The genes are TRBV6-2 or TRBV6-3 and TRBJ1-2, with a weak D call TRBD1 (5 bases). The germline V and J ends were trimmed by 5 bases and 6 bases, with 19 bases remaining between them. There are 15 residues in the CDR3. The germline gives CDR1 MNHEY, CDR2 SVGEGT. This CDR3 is CASSSRTGLIDGYTF. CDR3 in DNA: TGTGCCAGCAGTAGTCGGACGGGGCTTATCGATGGCTACACCTTC.

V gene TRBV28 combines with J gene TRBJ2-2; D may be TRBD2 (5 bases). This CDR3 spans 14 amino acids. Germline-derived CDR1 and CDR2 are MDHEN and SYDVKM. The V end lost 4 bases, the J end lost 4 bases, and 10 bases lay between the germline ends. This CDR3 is CASSSGLPTGELFF. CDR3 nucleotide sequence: TGTGCCAGCAGTTCCGGACTGCCCACCGGGGAGCTGTTTTTT.

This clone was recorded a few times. CDR3 nucleotides: TGTGCCAGCAGCTTAATCGGCAGGGGTGCCTACGAGCAGTACTTC. Amino acid sequence: CASSLIGRGAYEQYF. The chain recombines TRBV7-3 with TRBJ2-7; maybe TRBD1 (6 bases). V lost 1 base and J 2 bases, leaving 12 bases between the germline ends. CDR3 length equals 15 residues. From germline, CDR1 is SGHTA and CDR2 FQGTGA.

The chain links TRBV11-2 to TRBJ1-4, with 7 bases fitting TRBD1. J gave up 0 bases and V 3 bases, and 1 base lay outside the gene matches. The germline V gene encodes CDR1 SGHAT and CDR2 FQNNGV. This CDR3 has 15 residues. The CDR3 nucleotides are TGTGCCAGCAGCTTGACAGGGTCAACTAATGAAAAACTGTTTTTT. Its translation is CASSLTGSTNEKLFF.

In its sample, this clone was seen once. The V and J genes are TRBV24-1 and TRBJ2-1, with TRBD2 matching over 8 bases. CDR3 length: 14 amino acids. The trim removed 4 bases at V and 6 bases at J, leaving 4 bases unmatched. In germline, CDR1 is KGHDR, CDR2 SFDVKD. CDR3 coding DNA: TGTGCCACCAGTGAAGCGGGGACTAGCAATGAGCAGTTCTTC. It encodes CATSEAGTSNEQFF.

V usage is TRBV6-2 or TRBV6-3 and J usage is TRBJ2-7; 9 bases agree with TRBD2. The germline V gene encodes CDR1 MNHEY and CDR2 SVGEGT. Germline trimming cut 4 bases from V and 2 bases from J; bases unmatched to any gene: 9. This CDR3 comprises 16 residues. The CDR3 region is CASSFPPREGAYEQYF. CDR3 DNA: TGTGCCAGCAGTTTCCCCCCGCGGGAGGGAGCCTACGAGCAGTACTTC.

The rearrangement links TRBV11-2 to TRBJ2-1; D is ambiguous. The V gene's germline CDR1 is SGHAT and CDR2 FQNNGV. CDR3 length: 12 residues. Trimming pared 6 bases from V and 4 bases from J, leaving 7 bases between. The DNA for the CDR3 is TGTGCCAGCAGTTTAAATTACAATGAGCAGTTCTTC. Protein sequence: CASSLNYNEQFF.

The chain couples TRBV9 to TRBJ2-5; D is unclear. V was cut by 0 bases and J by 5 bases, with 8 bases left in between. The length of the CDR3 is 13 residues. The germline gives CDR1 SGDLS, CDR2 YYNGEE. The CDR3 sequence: CASSVDDWETQYF. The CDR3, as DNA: TGTGCCAGCAGCGTAGATGATTGGGAGACCCAGTACTTC.

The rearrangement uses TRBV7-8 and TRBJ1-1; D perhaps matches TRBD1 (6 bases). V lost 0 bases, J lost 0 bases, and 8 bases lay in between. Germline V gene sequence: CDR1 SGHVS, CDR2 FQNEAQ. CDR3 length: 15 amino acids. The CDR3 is CASSLAGQMNTEAFF. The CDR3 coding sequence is TGTGCCAGCAGCTTAGCCGGACAGATGAACACTGAAGCTTTCTTT. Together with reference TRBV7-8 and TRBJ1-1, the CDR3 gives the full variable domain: GAGVSQSPRYKVAKRGQDVALRCDPISGHVSLFWYQQALGQGPEFLTYFQNEAQLDKSGLPSDRFFAERPEGSVSTLKIQRTQQEDSAVYLCASSLAGQMNTEAFFGQGTRLTVV.

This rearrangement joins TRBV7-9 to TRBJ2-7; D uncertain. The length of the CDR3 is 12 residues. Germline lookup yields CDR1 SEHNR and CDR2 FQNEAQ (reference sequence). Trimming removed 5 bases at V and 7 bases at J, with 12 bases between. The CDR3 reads CASSLRDGEQYF. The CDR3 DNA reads TGTGCCAGCAGCCTAAGGGATGGGGAGCAGTACTTC. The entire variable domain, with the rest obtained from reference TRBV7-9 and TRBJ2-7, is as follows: DTGVSQNPRHKITKRGQNVTFRCDPISEHNRLYWYRQTLGQGPEFLTYFQNEAQLEKSRLLSDRFSAERPKGSFSTLEIQRTEQGDSAMYLCASSLRDGEQYFGPGTRLTVT.

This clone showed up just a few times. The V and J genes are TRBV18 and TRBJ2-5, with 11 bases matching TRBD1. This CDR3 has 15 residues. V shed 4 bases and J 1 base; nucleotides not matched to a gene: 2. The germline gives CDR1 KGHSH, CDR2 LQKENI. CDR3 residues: CASSLGTGGQETQYF. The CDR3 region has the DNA TGTGCCAGCTCACTCGGGACAGGGGGCCAAGAGACCCAGTACTTC.

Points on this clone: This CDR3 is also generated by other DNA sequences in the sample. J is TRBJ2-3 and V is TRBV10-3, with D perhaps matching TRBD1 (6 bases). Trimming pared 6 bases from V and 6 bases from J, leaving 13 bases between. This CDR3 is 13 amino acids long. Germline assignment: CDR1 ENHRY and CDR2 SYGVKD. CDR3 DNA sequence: TGTGCCATCAGCGAACAGGGATCGGATACGCAGTATTTT. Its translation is CAISEQGSDTQYF.

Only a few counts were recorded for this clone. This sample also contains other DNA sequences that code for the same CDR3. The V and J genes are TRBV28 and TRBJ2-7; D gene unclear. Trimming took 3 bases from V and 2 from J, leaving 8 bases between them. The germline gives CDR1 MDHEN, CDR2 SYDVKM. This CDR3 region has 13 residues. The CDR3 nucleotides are TGTGCCAGCAGTTTGGGCAGAACCTACGAGCAGTACTTC. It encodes CASSLGRTYEQYF.

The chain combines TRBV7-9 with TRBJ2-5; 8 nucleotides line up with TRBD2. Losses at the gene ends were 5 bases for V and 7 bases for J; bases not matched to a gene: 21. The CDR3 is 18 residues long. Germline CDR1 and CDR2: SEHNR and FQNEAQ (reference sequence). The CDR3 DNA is TGTGCCAGCAGCCCCCGTCGCCTTGATAGCGGGATTAGCGGGACCCAGTACTTC. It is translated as CASSPRRLDSGISGTQYF.